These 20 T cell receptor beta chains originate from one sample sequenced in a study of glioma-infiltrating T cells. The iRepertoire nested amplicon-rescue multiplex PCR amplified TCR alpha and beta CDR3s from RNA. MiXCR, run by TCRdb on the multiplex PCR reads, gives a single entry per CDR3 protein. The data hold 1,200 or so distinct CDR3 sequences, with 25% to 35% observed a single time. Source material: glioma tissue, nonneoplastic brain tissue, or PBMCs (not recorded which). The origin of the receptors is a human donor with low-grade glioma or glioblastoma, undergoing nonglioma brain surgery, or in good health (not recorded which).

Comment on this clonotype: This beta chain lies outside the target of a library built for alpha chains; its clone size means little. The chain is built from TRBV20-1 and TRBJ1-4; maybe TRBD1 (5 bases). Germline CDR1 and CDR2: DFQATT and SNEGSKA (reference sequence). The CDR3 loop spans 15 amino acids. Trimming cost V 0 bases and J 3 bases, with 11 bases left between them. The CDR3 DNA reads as TGCAGTGCTAGAGATCTGGGAGGGGCTAATGAAAAACTGTTTTTT. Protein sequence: CSARDLGGANEKLFF.

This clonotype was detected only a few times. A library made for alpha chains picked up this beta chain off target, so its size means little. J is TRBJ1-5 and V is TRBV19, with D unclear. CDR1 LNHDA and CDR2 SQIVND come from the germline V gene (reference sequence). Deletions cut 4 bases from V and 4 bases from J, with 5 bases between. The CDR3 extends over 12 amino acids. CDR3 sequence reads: CASSTQNQPQHF. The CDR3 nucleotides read TGTGCCAGTAGTACGCAAAATCAGCCCCAGCATTTT.

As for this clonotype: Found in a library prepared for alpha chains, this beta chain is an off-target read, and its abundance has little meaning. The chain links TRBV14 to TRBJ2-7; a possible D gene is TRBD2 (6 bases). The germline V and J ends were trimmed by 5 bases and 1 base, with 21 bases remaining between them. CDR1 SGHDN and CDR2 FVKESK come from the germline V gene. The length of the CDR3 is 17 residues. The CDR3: CASSVWGDRRGSYEQYF. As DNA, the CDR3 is TGTGCCAGCAGCGTCTGGGGGGATCGTAGGGGATCCTACGAGCAGTACTTC.

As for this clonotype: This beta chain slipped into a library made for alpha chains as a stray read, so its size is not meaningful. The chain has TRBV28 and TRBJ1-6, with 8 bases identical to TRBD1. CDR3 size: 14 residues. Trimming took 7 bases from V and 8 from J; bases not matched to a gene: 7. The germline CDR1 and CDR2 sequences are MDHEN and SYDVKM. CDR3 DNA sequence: TGTGCCAGCATCCCCGGACAGGGATATTCACCCCTCCACTTT. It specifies CASIPGQGYSPLHF.

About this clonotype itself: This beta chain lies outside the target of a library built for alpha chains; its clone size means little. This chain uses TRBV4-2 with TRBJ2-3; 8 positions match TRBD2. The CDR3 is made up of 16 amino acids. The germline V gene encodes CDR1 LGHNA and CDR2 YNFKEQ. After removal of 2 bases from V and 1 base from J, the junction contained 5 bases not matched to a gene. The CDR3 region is CASSQTPAGGTDTQYF. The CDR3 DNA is TGTGCCAGCAGCCAAACTCCAGCGGGGGGCACAGATACGCAGTATTTT.

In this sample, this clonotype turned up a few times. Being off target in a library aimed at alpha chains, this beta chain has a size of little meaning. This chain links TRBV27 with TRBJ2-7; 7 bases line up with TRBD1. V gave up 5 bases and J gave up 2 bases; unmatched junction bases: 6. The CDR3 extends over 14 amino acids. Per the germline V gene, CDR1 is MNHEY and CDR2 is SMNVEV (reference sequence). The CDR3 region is CASSRQGETYEQYF. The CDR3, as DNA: TGTGCCAGCAGTCGGCAGGGGGAGACCTACGAGCAGTACTTC.

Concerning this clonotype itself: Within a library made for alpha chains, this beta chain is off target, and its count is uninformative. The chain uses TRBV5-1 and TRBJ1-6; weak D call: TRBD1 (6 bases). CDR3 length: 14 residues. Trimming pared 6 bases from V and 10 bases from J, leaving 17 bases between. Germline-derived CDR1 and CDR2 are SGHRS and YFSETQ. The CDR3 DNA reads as TGCGCCAGCACCATCGGGGAACAGGGCTCACCCCTCCACTTT. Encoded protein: CASTIGEQGSPLHF.

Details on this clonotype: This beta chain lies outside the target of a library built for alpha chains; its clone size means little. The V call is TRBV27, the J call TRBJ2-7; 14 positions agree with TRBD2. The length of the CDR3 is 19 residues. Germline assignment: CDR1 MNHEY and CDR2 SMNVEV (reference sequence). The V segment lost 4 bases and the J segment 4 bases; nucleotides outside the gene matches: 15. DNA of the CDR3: TGTGCCAGCAGTTCCGGACTAGCGGGAGGCGTGGTTGTGATGTACGAGCAGTACTTC. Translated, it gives CASSSGLAGGVVVMYEQYF.

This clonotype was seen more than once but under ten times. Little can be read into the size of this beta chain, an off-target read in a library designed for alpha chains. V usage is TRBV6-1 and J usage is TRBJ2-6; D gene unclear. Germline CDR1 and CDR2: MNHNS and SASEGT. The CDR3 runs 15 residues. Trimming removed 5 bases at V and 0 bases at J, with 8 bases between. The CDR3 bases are TGTGCCAGCAGTCCCACAGCCTCTGGGGCCAACGTCCTGACTTTC. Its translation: CASSPTASGANVLTF.

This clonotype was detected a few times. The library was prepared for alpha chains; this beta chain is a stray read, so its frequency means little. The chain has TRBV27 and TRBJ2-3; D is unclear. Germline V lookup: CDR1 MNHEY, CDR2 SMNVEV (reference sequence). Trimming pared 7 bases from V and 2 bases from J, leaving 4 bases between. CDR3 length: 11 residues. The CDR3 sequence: CASKATDTQYF. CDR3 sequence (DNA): TGTGCCAGCAAGGCCACAGATACGCAGTATTTT.

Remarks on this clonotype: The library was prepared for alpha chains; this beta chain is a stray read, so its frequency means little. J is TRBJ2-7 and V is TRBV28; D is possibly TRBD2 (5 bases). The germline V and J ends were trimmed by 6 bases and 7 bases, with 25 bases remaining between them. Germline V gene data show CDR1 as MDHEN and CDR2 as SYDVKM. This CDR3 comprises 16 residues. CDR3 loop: CASSSLPARLTSEQYF. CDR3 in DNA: TGTGCCAGCAGCTCACTGCCCGCCCGCCTCACTAGTGAGCAGTACTTC.

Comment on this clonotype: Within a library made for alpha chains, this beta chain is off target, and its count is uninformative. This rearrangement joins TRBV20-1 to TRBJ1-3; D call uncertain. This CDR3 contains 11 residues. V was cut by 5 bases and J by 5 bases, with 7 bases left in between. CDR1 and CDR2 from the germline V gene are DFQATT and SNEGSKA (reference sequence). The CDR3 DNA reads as TGCAGTGCTCGGGATAGAAACACCATATATTTT. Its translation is CSARDRNTIYF.

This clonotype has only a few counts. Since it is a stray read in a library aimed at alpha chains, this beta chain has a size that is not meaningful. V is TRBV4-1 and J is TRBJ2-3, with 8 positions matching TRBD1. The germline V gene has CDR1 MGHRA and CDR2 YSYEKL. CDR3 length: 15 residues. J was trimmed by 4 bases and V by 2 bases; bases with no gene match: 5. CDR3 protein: CASSQIQGAADTQYF. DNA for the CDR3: TGCGCCAGCAGCCAAATTCAGGGGGCCGCAGATACGCAGTATTTT.

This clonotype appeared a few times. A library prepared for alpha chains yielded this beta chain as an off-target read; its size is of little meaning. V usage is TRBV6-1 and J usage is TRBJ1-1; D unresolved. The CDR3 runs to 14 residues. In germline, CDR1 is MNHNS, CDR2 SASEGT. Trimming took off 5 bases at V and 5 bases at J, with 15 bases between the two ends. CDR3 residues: CASSLAQRTTEAFF. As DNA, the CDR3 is TGTGCCAGCAGTTTGGCTCAGCGTACGACTGAAGCTTTCTTT.

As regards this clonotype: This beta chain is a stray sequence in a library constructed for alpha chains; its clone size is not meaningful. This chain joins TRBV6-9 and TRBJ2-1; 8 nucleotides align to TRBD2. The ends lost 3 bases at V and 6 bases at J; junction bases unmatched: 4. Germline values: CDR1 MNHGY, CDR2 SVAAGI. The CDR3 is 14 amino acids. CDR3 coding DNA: TGTGCCAGCAGTTACCAGGCGGGAGGCAATGAGCAGTTCTTC. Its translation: CASSYQAGGNEQFF.

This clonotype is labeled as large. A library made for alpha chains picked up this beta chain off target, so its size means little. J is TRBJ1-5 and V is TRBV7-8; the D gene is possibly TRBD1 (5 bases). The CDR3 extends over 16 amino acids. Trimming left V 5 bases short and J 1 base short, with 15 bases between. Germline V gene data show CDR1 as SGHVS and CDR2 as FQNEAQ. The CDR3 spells CASSPDGGKSNQPQHF. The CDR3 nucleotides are TGTGCCAGCAGCCCGGACGGGGGGAAAAGCAATCAGCCCCAGCATTTT. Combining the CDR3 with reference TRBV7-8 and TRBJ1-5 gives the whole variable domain GAGVSQSPRYKVAKRGQDVALRCDPISGHVSLFWYQQALGQGPEFLTYFQNEAQLDKSGLPSDRFFAERPEGSVSTLKIQRTQQEDSAVYLCASSPDGGKSNQPQHFGDGTRLSIL.

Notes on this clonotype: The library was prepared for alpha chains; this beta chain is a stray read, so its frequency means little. CDR3 amino acids: CASSSHYPGQSGANVLTF. CDR3 sequence (DNA): TGTGCCAGCAGTTCGCATTACCCCGGACAGTCTGGGGCCAACGTCCTGACTTTC. This chain uses TRBV6-2 or TRBV6-3 with TRBJ2-6, with D perhaps TRBD1 (6 bases). Per the germline V gene, CDR1 is MNHEY and CDR2 is SVGEGT. This CDR3 has 18 amino acids. V was clipped by 4 bases and J by 1 base, with 17 bases between them.

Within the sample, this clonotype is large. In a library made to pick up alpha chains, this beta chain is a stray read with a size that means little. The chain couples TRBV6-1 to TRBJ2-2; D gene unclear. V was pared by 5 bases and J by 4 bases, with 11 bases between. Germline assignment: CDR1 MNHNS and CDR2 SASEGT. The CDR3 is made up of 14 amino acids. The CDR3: CASSFGSVTGELFF. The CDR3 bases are TGTGCCAGCAGTTTCGGGTCAGTCACCGGGGAGCTGTTTTTT.

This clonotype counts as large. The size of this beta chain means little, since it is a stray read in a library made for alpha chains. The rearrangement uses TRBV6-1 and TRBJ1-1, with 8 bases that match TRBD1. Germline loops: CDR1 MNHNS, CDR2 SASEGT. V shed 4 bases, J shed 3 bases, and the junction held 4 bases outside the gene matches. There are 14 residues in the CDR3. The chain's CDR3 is CASSALDRDTEAFF. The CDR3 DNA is TGTGCCAGCAGTGCCTTGGACAGGGACACTGAAGCTTTCTTT.

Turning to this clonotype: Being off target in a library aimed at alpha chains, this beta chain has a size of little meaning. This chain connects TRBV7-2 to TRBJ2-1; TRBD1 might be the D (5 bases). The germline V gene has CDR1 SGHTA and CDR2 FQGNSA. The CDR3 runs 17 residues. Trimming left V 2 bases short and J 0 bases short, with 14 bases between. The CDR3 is CASSLRARGSSYNEQFF. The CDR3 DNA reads TGTGCCAGCAGCTTACGGGCAAGGGGTAGCTCCTACAATGAGCAGTTCTTC.